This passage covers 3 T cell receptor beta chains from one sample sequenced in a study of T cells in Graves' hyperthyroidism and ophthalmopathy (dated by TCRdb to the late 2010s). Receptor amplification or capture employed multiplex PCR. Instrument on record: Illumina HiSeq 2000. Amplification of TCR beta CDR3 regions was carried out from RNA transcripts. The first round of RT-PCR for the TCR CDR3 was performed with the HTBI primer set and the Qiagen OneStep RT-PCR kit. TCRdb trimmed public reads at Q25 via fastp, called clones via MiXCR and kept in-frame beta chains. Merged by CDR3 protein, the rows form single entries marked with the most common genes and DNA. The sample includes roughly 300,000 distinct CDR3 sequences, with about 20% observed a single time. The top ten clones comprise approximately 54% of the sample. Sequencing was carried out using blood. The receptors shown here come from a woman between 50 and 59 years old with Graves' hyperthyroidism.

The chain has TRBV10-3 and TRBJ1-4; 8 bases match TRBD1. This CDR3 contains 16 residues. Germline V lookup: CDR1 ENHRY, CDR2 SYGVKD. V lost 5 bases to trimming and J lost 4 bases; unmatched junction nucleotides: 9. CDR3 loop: CAISSDRVRGNEKLFF. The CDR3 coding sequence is TGTGCCATCAGTTCGGACAGGGTGAGGGGTAATGAAAAACTGTTTTTT.

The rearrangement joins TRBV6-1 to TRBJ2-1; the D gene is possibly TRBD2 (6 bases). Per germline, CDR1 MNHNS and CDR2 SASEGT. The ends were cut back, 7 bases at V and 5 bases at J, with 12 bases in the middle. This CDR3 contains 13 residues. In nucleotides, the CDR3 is TGTGCCAGCAATCGGGGAGGAAACAATGAGCAGTTCTTC. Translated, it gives CASNRGGNNEQFF.

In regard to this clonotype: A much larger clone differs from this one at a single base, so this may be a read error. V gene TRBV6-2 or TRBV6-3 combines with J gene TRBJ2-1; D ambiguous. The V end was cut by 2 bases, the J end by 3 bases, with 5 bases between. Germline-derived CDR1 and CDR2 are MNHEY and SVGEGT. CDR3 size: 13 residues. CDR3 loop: CASSYTVYNEQFF. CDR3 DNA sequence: TGTGCCAGCAGTTACACCGTCTACAATGAGCAGTTCTTC.